One and the same sample provided the 5 T cell receptor beta chains below, sequenced in a study of T cell repertoires in cytomegalovirus infection. TCRdb reprocessed the reads with MiXCR, giving one entry per CDR3 protein. Altogether about 920,000 distinct CDR3 sequences are present, roughly 30% being singletons, with the ten largest covering roughly 12%. Their target antigens are unknown. The input for sequencing was cultured CD8+ T cells from PBMCs, taken from culture after CMV antigen stimulation. These receptor sequences come from a human donor in good health (CMV status not recorded). Some clones in this sample may be carry-over from other donors' samples.

This chain joins TRBV28 and TRBJ2-2; weak D call: TRBD1 (5 bases). V lost 8 bases and J lost 3, with 13 bases in between. The length of the CDR3 is 14 residues. The V gene's germline CDR1 is MDHEN and CDR2 SYDVKM. The CDR3 DNA sequence: TGTGCCAGCCACGCTATGACAGACACCGGGGAGCTGTTTTTT. It specifies CASHAMTDTGELFF.

The CDR3 spells CAIAGLTFYEQYF. DNA of the CDR3: TGTGCCATCGCTGGTCTAACCTTCTACGAGCAGTACTTC. The rearrangement links TRBV10-3 to TRBJ2-7; no clear D gene. Germline values: CDR1 ENHRY, CDR2 SYGVKD. This CDR3 region has 13 residues. The V end was cut by 8 bases, the J end by 3 bases, with 14 bases between.

This clonotype appeared a few times. This chain uses TRBV4-1 with TRBJ2-3, with a weak D call TRBD2 (5 bases). CDR3 length: 15 amino acids. Trimming removed 1 base at V and 4 bases at J, with 12 bases between. Per the germline V gene, CDR1 is MGHRA and CDR2 is YSYEKL. CDR3: CASSQALTSADTQYF. As DNA, the CDR3 is TGCGCCAGCAGCCAAGCTCTCACTAGTGCAGATACGCAGTATTTT.

The CDR3 reads CASSWGVGGSPGELFF. The CDR3 DNA sequence: TGTGCCAGCAGTTGGGGAGTAGGGGGTTCACCCGGGGAGCTGTTTTTT. V and J are TRBV27 and TRBJ2-2; maybe TRBD1 (6 bases). In germline, CDR1 is MNHEY, CDR2 SMNVEV (reference sequence). The CDR3 is 16 amino acids. V lost 4 bases and J 6 bases, leaving 18 bases between the germline ends.

The rearrangement joins TRBV27 to TRBJ1-5; 8 bases align to TRBD1. Looked up from germline, CDR1 is MNHEY and CDR2 is SMNVEV (reference sequence). The CDR3 extends over 13 amino acids. V shed 8 bases and J 5 bases; nucleotides not matched to a gene: 5. CDR3 region: CASGQGRDQPQHF. The CDR3 DNA is TGTGCCAGCGGACAGGGAAGGGATCAGCCCCAGCATTTT.